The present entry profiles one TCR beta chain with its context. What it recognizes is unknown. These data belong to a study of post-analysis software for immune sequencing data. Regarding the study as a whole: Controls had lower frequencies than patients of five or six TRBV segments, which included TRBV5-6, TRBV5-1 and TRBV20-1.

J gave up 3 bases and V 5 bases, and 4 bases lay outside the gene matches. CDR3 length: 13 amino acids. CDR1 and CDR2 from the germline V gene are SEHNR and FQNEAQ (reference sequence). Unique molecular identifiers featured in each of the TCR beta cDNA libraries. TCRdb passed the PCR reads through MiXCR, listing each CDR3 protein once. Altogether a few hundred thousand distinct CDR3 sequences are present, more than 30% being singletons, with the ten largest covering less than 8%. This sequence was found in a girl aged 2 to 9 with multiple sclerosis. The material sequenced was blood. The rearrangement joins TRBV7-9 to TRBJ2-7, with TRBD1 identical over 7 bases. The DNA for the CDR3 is TGTGCCAGCAGCACGGGACAGCACTACGAGCAGTACTTC. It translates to CASSTGQHYEQYF.